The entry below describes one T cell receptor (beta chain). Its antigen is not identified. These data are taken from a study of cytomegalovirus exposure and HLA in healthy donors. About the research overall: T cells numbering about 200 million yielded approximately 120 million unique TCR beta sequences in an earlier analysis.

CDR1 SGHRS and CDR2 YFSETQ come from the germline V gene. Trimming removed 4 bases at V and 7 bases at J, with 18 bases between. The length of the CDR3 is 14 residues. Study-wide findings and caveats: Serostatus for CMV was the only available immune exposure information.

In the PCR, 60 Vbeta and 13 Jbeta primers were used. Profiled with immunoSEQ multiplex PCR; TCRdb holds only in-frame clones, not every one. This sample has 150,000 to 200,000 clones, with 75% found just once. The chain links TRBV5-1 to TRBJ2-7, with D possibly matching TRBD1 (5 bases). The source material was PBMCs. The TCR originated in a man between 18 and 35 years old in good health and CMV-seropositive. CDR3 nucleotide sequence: TGCGCCAGCAGCACACAATCCGGACATCGTGAGCAGTACTTC. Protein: CASSTQSGHREQYF.